The 14 T cell receptor beta chains below were found in one sample sequenced in a study of OX40 agonist ivuxolimab in advanced cancers. Only in-frame clones appear in the TCRdb table, and some are missing; sequencing was by immunoSEQ multiplex PCR. The repertoire consists of about 68,000 clones, with 75% to 85% occurring once and the leading ten covering about 1.7%. The sample in question was CD4+ or CD8+ T cells sorted from blood, obtained in a trial of the OX40 agonist ivuxolimab. The receptors were sampled from an adult with an advanced solid tumor such as melanoma, head and neck, liver or kidney cancer.

CDR3 nucleotides: TGTGCCAGCAGCCAAGATTTGAACAGGGGATGGTATGAGCAGTTCTTC. This sequence encodes CASSQDLNRGWYEQFF. The chain is built from TRBV4-2 and TRBJ2-1, with 7 bases lining up with TRBD1. The CDR3 has 16 amino acids. The J segment lost 8 bases and the V segment lost 0 bases, leaving 10 bases of the junction unmatched. The germline V gene has CDR1 LGHNA and CDR2 YNFKEQ.

This rearrangement joins TRBV18 to TRBJ2-7, with D tentatively TRBD2 (5 bases). The CDR3 has 14 amino acids. The germline gives CDR1 KGHSH, CDR2 LQKENI. Trimming stripped 3 bases from V and 2 bases from J, with 11 bases between. CDR3: CASSPRVKTYEQYF. In nucleotides, the CDR3 is TGTGCCAGCTCACCGAGGGTAAAGACCTACGAGCAGTACTTC.

This chain connects TRBV25-1 to TRBJ2-1, with D unresolved. The CDR3 extends over 14 amino acids. The ends were cut back, 8 bases at V and 8 bases at J, with 19 bases in the middle. From germline, CDR1 is MGHDK and CDR2 SYGVNS. CDR3 sequence: CASAGRYLADEQFF. In DNA, the CDR3 is TGTGCCAGCGCCGGTCGGTATCTTGCCGATGAGCAGTTCTTC.

The chain links TRBV27 to TRBJ2-1; 7 bases line up with TRBD2. The germline CDR1 and CDR2 sequences are MNHEY and SMNVEV (reference sequence). Trimming cost V 2 bases and J 9 bases; bases outside gene matches: 19. The CDR3 is made up of 18 amino acids. CDR3 protein: CASSLPPLYGGGTPEQFF. The CDR3 DNA reads TGTGCCAGCAGTTTACCGCCGTTGTATGGGGGAGGGACGCCTGAGCAGTTCTTC.

CDR3 DNA sequence: TGTGCCAGCAGCGTAGAAGCAGGATCCGCCTATGGCTACACCTTC. The encoded protein is CASSVEAGSAYGYTF. The J gene is TRBJ1-2, the V gene TRBV9; D is uncertain. The germline gives CDR1 SGDLS, CDR2 YYNGEE. Trimming cost V 0 bases and J 4 bases, with 13 bases left between them. The CDR3 is 15 residues long. Together with reference TRBV9 and TRBJ1-2, the CDR3 gives the full variable domain: DSGVTQTPKHLITATGQRVTLRCSPRSGDLSVYWYQQSLDQGLQFLIQYYNGEERAKGNILERFSAQQFPDLHSELNLSSLELGDSALYFCASSVEAGSAYGYTFGSGTRLTVV.

The CDR3 DNA is TGTGCCAGAAGCTTGGCTCTTGGACGGACCTTCTTT. Its protein product is CARSLALGRTFF. The chain uses TRBV5-3 and TRBJ1-1, with D unresolved. TRBV5-3 is an ORF, with its function uncertain. Trimming shortened V by 0 bases and J by 14 bases, and 14 bases separated the two germline ends. CDR3 size: 12 residues.

This clone was seen more than once but under ten times. The chain is built from TRBV28 and TRBJ2-7; D remains ambiguous. Trimming cost V 2 bases and J 3 bases, with 8 bases left between them. The CDR3 consists of 13 residues. The V gene's germline CDR1 is MDHEN and CDR2 SYDVKM. Here the CDR3 reads CASSLGSNYEQYF. The CDR3 DNA follows: TGTGCCAGCAGTTTAGGGTCCAACTACGAGCAGTACTTC. Complete variable domain (other parts from reference TRBV28 and TRBJ2-7): DVKVTQSSRYLVKRTGEKVFLECVQDMDHENMFWYRQDPGLGLRLIYFSYDVKMKEKGDIPEGYSVSREKKERFSLILESASTNQTSMYLCASSLGSNYEQYFGPGTRLTVT.

This sequence joins TRBV12-2 and TRBJ2-7. TRBV12-2 is tagged as a pseudogene. This CDR3 region has 14 residues. CDR3 coding DNA: TGTGCAAGTCGCTTACATCACCCCTCCTACGAGCAGTACTTC. Amino acid sequence: CASRLHHPSYEQYF.

The rearrangement joins TRBV18 to TRBJ2-2; D gene unclear. Trimming left V 2 bases short and J 0 bases short, with 19 bases between. The CDR3 has 19 residues. Per the germline V gene, CDR1 is KGHSH and CDR2 is LQKENI. CDR3 sequence (DNA): TGTGCCAGCTCACCAGGCCCCCGGATCAGGCACGCGAACACCGGGGAGCTGTTTTTT. This codes for CASSPGPRIRHANTGELFF.

The genes are TRBV5-1 and TRBJ2-7, with TRBD2 matching over 9 bases. This CDR3 is 14 amino acids long. Germline loops: CDR1 SGHRS, CDR2 YFSETQ. Trimming took 1 base from V and 4 from J; bases not matched to a gene: 3. This CDR3 reads CASSLLAGDYEQYF. The CDR3 nucleotides read TGCGCCAGCAGCTTGTTAGCGGGAGATTACGAGCAGTACTTC. The whole variable domain, remainder taken from reference TRBV5-1 and TRBJ2-7, is KAGVTQTPRYLIKTRGQQVTLSCSPISGHRSVSWYQQTPGQGLQFLFEYFSETQRNKGNFPGRFSGRQFSNSRSEMNVSTLELGDSALYLCASSLLAGDYEQYFGPGTRLTVT.

The rearrangement links TRBV7-2 to TRBJ1-1, with 7 bases aligning to TRBD1. This CDR3 is built from 17 residues. V shed 1 base and J 1 base; nucleotides not matched to a gene: 9. Germline loops: CDR1 SGHTA, CDR2 FQGNSA. The CDR3 DNA reads TGTGCCAGCAGCTTAGAGGCTTCAGGGGGGAAGAACACTGAAGCTTTCTTT. This sequence encodes CASSLEASGGKNTEAFF.

This clone was detected once. This chain connects TRBV10-3 to TRBJ2-7, with 9 bases matching TRBD1. V dropped 9 bases and J dropped 3; count of bases not matched to a gene: 9. This CDR3 comprises 14 residues. Germline V gene sequence: CDR1 ENHRY, CDR2 SYGVKD. CDR3 residues: CAMEFGDRDYEQYF. For the CDR3, the DNA is TGTGCCATGGAGTTCGGGGACAGGGACTACGAGCAGTACTTC.

CDR3 sequence (DNA): TGTGCCAGCAGCACCCACCGCGGGGGGATGGGGGACTTC. Amino acids: CASSTHRGGMGDF. This chain connects TRBV21-1 to TRBJ2-7; the D call of TRBD2 is as the table states it, not checked on the DNA. TRBV21-1 is a documented pseudogene. CDR3 size: 13 residues.

The chain has TRBV28 and TRBJ2-1; possibly TRBD1 for D (5 bases). V was pared by 7 bases and J by 3 bases, with 13 bases between. CDR1 is MDHEN, CDR2 SYDVKM, per germline. This CDR3 comprises 14 residues. In DNA, the CDR3 is TGTGCCAGCAAAAGGGGCATCCTCTACAATGAGCAGTTCTTC. Residues: CASKRGILYNEQFF. The full variable domain, with the rest looked up from reference TRBV28 and TRBJ2-1, is DVKVTQSSRYLVKRTGEKVFLECVQDMDHENMFWYRQDPGLGLRLIYFSYDVKMKEKGDIPEGYSVSREKKERFSLILESASTNQTSMYLCASKRGILYNEQFFGPGTRLTVL.